The 16 T cell receptor beta chains below come from one sample, sequenced in a study of cytomegalovirus exposure and HLA in healthy donors. The repertoire was sequenced with immunoSEQ multiplex PCR; TCRdb's copy has only in-frame clones and lacks some. Altogether 150,000 to 200,000 clones are present, about nine tenths being singletons, with the ten largest covering roughly 3%. Sequencing input: PBMCs. The receptors originated from a man younger than 35 in good health and CMV-seropositive.

A note on this clone: Because the CDR3's place on the DNA is in doubt, the DNA is left out and the CDR3 is given as listed by TCRdb. The chain carries TRBV28 and TRBJ2-1; TRBD2 is the table's D call, not checked against the DNA. The CDR3 numbers 16 amino acids, ends counted. Germline assignment: CDR1 MDHEN and CDR2 SYDVKM. CDR3 loop: CASSSSSGNSYNEQFF.

The chain joins TRBV25-1 to TRBJ1-5; tentative D call: TRBD1 (5 bases). The V gene's germline CDR1 is MGHDK and CDR2 SYGVNS. Trimming stripped 1 base from V and 4 bases from J, with 8 bases between. CDR3 length: 14 amino acids. The CDR3 nucleotides are TGTGCCAGCAGTGAATTGGAGGGGAATCAGCCCCAGCATTTT. It codes for CASSELEGNQPQHF. Filled out from reference TRBV25-1 and TRBJ1-5, the complete variable domain reads EADIYQTPRYLVIGTGKKITLECSQTMGHDKMYWYQQDPGMELHLIHYSYGVNSTEKGDLSSESTVSRIRTEHFPLTLESARPSHTSQYLCASSELEGNQPQHFGDGTRLSIL.

This chain links TRBV5-8 with TRBJ1-1, with D hard to call. V lost 4 bases and J 0 bases, leaving 7 bases between the germline ends. CDR3 size: 13 residues. Germline V lookup: CDR1 SGHTS, CDR2 YDEGEE. In DNA form, the CDR3 reads TGTGCCAGCAGCGTCGGGGTGAACACTGAAGCTTTCTTT. It is translated as CASSVGVNTEAFF. The full variable domain, its missing parts supplied by reference TRBV5-8 and TRBJ1-1, is EAGVTQSPTHLIKTRGQQATLRCSPISGHTSVYWYQQALGLGLQFLLWYDEGEERNRGNFPPRFSGRQFPNYSSELNVNALELEDSALYLCASSVGVNTEAFFGQGTRLTVV.

This sequence joins TRBV18 and TRBJ2-7; 11 bases fit TRBD2. Germline lookup yields CDR1 KGHSH and CDR2 LQKENI. V lost 2 bases and J lost 1; bases outside the gene matches: 7. The CDR3 totals 17 residues. The CDR3 is CASSPTPTSGASYEQYF. CDR3 bases: TGTGCCAGCTCACCAACACCGACTAGCGGGGCTTCCTACGAGCAGTACTTC. The full variable domain, in which reference TRBV18 and TRBJ2-7 provide the parts outside the CDR3, is NAGVMQNPRHLVRRRGQEARLRCSPMKGHSHVYWYRQLPEEGLKFMVYLQKENIIDESGMPKERFSAEFPKEGPSILRIQQVVRGDSAAYFCASSPTPTSGASYEQYFGPGTRLTVT.

V is TRBV2 and J is TRBJ2-7; 10 bases are a match to TRBD1. Germline loops: CDR1 SNHLY, CDR2 FYNNEI. V lost 9 bases, J lost 5 bases, and 7 bases stayed unmatched. The CDR3 loop spans 13 amino acids. CDR3 nucleotide sequence: TGTGCCAGTCAGGACAGGGGGATCAACGAGCAGTACTTC. This codes for CASQDRGINEQYF.

The gene calls are TRBV30 and TRBJ2-7; D may be TRBD1 (7 bases). Germline V gives CDR1 GTSNPN, CDR2 SVGIG (reference sequence). V was pared by 3 bases and J by 0 bases, with 24 bases between. The CDR3 loop spans 18 amino acids. DNA of the CDR3: TGTGCCTGGAGAAAAGTGACAGGGTGGGGGGTTAGCTCCTACGAGCAGTACTTC. Translated: CAWRKVTGWGVSSYEQYF. Drawing the rest from reference TRBV30 and TRBJ2-7, the complete variable domain is SQTIHQWPATLVQPVGSPLSLECTVEGTSNPNLYWYRQAAGRGLQLLFYSVGIGQISSEVPQNLSASRPQDRQFILSSKKLLLSDSGFYLCAWRKVTGWGVSSYEQYFGPGTRLTVT.

J is TRBJ1-2 and V is TRBV19, with 7 bases lining up with TRBD1. After removal of 1 base from V and 3 bases from J, the junction contained 5 bases not matched to a gene. The CDR3 covers 15 residues. From germline, CDR1 is LNHDA and CDR2 SQIVND (reference sequence). The DNA of the CDR3 is TGTGCCAGTAGTATAGGCTACGACAGGGACTATGGCTACACCTTC. This translates into CASSIGYDRDYGYTF.

This chain links TRBV6-5 with TRBJ2-1; tentative D call: TRBD1 (5 bases). The CDR3 totals 14 residues. Deletions cut 5 bases from V and 6 bases from J, with 14 bases between. Germline assignment: CDR1 MNHEY and CDR2 SVGAGI. CDR3 protein: CASSDPRAINEQFF. The CDR3 coding sequence is TGTGCCAGCAGTGACCCCAGGGCCATCAATGAGCAGTTCTTC.

The chain joins TRBV7-9 to TRBJ2-1, with TRBD2 as a possible D gene (6 bases). V was pared by 3 bases and J by 2 bases, with 11 bases between. There are 15 residues in the CDR3. Germline V CDR1 and CDR2: SEHNR, FQNEAQ (reference sequence). The CDR3 DNA sequence: TGTGCCAGCAGCTTCGGAATAGCGGCCTACAATGAGCAGTTCTTC. It codes for CASSFGIAAYNEQFF.

CDR3 in amino acids: CASSLGGLTVDSYGYTF. Written as DNA, the CDR3 is TGCGCCAGCAGCTTGGGAGGCTTGACAGTAGACTCCTATGGCTACACCTTC. This chain links TRBV5-1 with TRBJ1-2; tentative D call: TRBD1 (5 bases). Germline CDR1 reads SGHRS; CDR2 reads YFSETQ. The length of the CDR3 is 17 residues. Trimming stripped 0 bases from V and 4 bases from J, with 19 bases between.

The chain combines TRBV5-1 with TRBJ2-1; the D gene is possibly TRBD1 (5 bases). The CDR3 length is 15 residues. The germline V gene has CDR1 SGHRS and CDR2 YFSETQ. Trimming cost V 2 bases and J 2 bases, with 11 bases left between them. CDR3 residues: CASSLQGVPYNEQFF. In DNA, the CDR3 is TGCGCCAGCAGCTTACAAGGGGTACCCTACAATGAGCAGTTCTTC.

The rearrangement links TRBV4-2 to TRBJ2-7; 7 bases are a match to TRBD2. Germline CDR1 reads LGHNA; CDR2 reads YNFKEQ. The J segment lost 5 bases and the V segment lost 4 bases, leaving 11 bases of the junction unmatched. This CDR3 has 15 residues. The CDR3 DNA reads as TGTGCCAGCAGCCCCACGTCTACTAGCGTCCACGAGCAGTACTTC. This encodes CASSPTSTSVHEQYF.

The genes are TRBV7-6 and TRBJ1-2; D is unresolved. Germline loops: CDR1 SGHVS, CDR2 FNYEAQ. The CDR3 has 13 residues. V lost 2 bases and J 5 bases, leaving 9 bases between the germline ends. CDR3 region: CASSLNQAYGYTF. The CDR3 region has the DNA TGTGCCAGCAGCTTAAACCAGGCATATGGCTACACCTTC. The full variable domain, its missing parts supplied by reference TRBV7-6 and TRBJ1-2, is GAGVSQSPRYKVTKRGQDVALRCDPISGHVSLYWYRQALGQGPEFLTYFNYEAQQDKSGLPNDRFSAERPEGSISTLTIQRTEQRDSAMYRCASSLNQAYGYTFGSGTRLTVV.

This clone was observed a handful of times. The chain employs TRBV13 and TRBJ1-2; 7 bases are a match to TRBD1. Germline V gene data show CDR1 as PRHDT and CDR2 as FYEKMQ (reference sequence). V was pared by 3 bases and J by 6 bases, with 7 bases of the junction left unmatched. CDR3 length: 14 amino acids. CDR3 amino acids: CASSFPTGRNGYTF. The CDR3 region has the DNA TGTGCCAGCAGCTTTCCGACAGGGCGGAATGGCTACACCTTC.

The V and J genes are TRBV29-1 and TRBJ2-2; D remains ambiguous. The germline V gene has CDR1 SQVTM and CDR2 ANQGSEA. Between the trimmed V and J ends, which lost 6 bases and 8 bases, there was a span of 7 bases. The length of the CDR3 is 10 residues. The CDR3 DNA reads TGCAGCGTCCTTTCGGGGGAGCTGTTTTTT. Protein product: CSVLSGELFF.

The rearrangement uses TRBV6-6 and TRBJ2-2; possibly TRBD1 for D (7 bases). The length of the CDR3 is 15 residues. Germline V gene data show CDR1 as MNHNY and CDR2 as SVGAGI (reference sequence). The germline V and J ends were trimmed by 7 bases and 6 bases, with 18 bases remaining between them. The CDR3, as DNA: TGTGCCAGCACCCACCCGGACAGGAGGGCCGGGGAGCTGTTTTTT. Residues: CASTHPDRRAGELFF.